Below, 23 T cell receptor beta chains from the same sample are listed, as sequenced in a study of CDR3 diversity in severe acne. TCRdb itself ran the PCR reads through MiXCR, one entry per CDR3 protein. Here the sample spans more than 70,000 distinct CDR3 sequences, over 45% being singletons. The sample consisted of blood. These receptors originate from a male donor in good health, serving as a control.

The chain carries TRBV29-1 and TRBJ2-3, with 8 bases that match TRBD2. CDR1 SQVTM and CDR2 ANQGSEA come from the germline V gene. The V gene end was trimmed by 7 bases and the J gene end by 11 bases; junction bases not matched to a gene: 11. The CDR3 is 12 amino acids. This chain's CDR3 is CSAGGAANEQYF. In DNA, the CDR3 is TGCAGCGCCGGGGGGGCTGCCAATGAGCAGTATTTT.

This clonotype was observed a handful of times. CDR3 DNA: TGTGCCAGCAGTCTCAACAGGGCGCACGGGACTAGTCCCAATGAGCAGTTCTTC. It yields the protein CASSLNRAHGTSPNEQFF. The rearrangement joins TRBV5-8 to TRBJ2-1; TRBD2 aligns across 8 bases. This CDR3 contains 18 residues. Germline values: CDR1 SGHTS, CDR2 YDEGEE. V trimming: 5 bases; J trimming: 6 bases; junction bases outside the gene matches: 19.

A single count supports this clonotype. The chain carries TRBV7-2 and TRBJ1-2, with a tentative D call TRBD1 (6 bases). V lost 4 bases, J lost 3 bases, and 9 bases lay in between. This CDR3 has 13 amino acids. Germline V CDR1 and CDR2: SGHTA, FQGNSA. As DNA, the CDR3 is TGTGCCAGCAGCTCAAACAGGGACTATGGCTACACCTTC. It encodes CASSSNRDYGYTF.

The rearrangement links TRBV7-2 to TRBJ1-2, with 8 nucleotides matching TRBD1. The trim removed 6 bases at V and 4 bases at J, leaving 10 bases unmatched. Germline assignment: CDR1 SGHTA and CDR2 FQGNSA. CDR3 size: 15 residues. CDR3 nucleotides: TGTGCCAGCAGTTCACAGGGGGTTGCTATCTATGGCTACACCTTC. Protein product: CASSSQGVAIYGYTF.

This clonotype came up many times. The V gene is TRBV7-3, the J gene TRBJ2-3; TRBD2 might be the D (6 bases). Germline CDR1 reads SGHTA; CDR2 reads FQGTGA. The CDR3 has 15 residues. Trimming took off 4 bases at V and 6 bases at J, with 17 bases between the two ends. The CDR3 here is CASSSGTWNGDTQYF. The CDR3, as DNA: TGTGCCAGCAGCTCCGGGACTTGGAACGGGGATACGCAGTATTTT.

This clonotype was counted many times. The CDR3 reads CASSQSGTGAHGYTF. In DNA form, the CDR3 reads TGTGCCAGCAGCCAAAGTGGGACAGGGGCCCATGGCTACACCTTC. This chain connects TRBV3-1 to TRBJ1-2; 10 bases match TRBD1. Trimming at V came to 2 bases and at J to 6 bases, leaving 6 bases not matched to a gene. The CDR3 runs to 15 residues. Looked up from germline, CDR1 is LGHDT and CDR2 is YNNKEL (reference sequence).

This clonotype was counted only a few times. V is TRBV6-1 and J is TRBJ1-5; D unclear. This CDR3 spans 12 amino acids. The V and J ends lost 8 bases and 4 bases respectively, with 9 bases between them. Looked up from germline, CDR1 is MNHNS and CDR2 is SASEGT. CDR3 sequence: CASLESNQPQHF. DNA of the CDR3: TGTGCCAGCTTGGAGTCAAATCAGCCCCAGCATTTT.

This clonotype was observed a few times. This chain joins TRBV11-3 and TRBJ2-2; D is uncertain. V shed 1 base and J shed 2 bases, with 5 bases lying between them. The CDR3 spans 14 residues. Germline CDR1 and CDR2: SGHNT and YENEEA. CDR3: CASSLADNTGELFF. The CDR3 DNA reads as TGTGCCAGCAGCTTAGCGGACAACACCGGGGAGCTGTTTTTT.

This clonotype was found a few times. The CDR3 nucleotides read TGTGCCAGCAGTACGGGACAGGGATACACCGGGGAGCTGTTTTTT. Its protein is CASSTGQGYTGELFF. This chain connects TRBV6-5 to TRBJ2-2; TRBD1 matches at 9 bases. The CDR3 is made up of 15 amino acids. V shed 5 bases, J shed 3 bases, and the junction held 4 bases outside the gene matches. Germline CDR1 MNHEY, CDR2 SVGAGI.

DNA of the CDR3: TGTGCCAGCAGCGCCGGACTGAGGGAGTATTTT. This translates into CASSAGLREYF. The rearrangement uses TRBV7-9 and TRBJ2-3; D may be TRBD2 (5 bases). Germline V gene data show CDR1 as SEHNR and CDR2 as FQNEAQ (reference sequence). Trimming pared 5 bases from V and 13 bases from J, leaving 13 bases between. The CDR3 consists of 11 residues. Based on the CDR3 plus reference TRBV7-9 and TRBJ2-3, the full variable domain is DTGVSQNPRHKITKRGQNVTFRCDPISEHNRLYWYRQTLGQGPEFLTYFQNEAQLEKSRLLSDRFSAERPKGSFSTLEIQRTEQGDSAMYLCASSAGLREYFGPGTRLTVL.

The V and J genes are TRBV5-5 and TRBJ1-4; D is unclear. The CDR3 contains 16 residues. Germline CDR1 reads SGHKS; CDR2 reads YYEKEE (reference sequence). Trimming shortened V by 1 base and J by 5 bases, and 15 bases separated the two germline ends. DNA for the CDR3: TGTGCCAGCAGCTTGTATCGATCAGAGAGGAATGAAAAACTGTTTTTT. It codes for CASSLYRSERNEKLFF.

A few counts support this clonotype. The rearrangement uses TRBV2 and TRBJ2-3, with D unresolved. CDR1 and CDR2 (germline): SNHLY, FYNNEI. The CDR3 spans 12 residues. The ends were cut back, 6 bases at V and 1 base at J, with 5 bases in the middle. CDR3 sequence: CASRAGTDTQYF. Here the CDR3 DNA reads TGTGCCAGCAGGGCAGGCACAGATACGCAGTATTTT.

This chain uses TRBV9 with TRBJ2-7, with no clear D. This CDR3 has 14 residues. With 4 bases removed from V and 0 bases from J, the gap between germline ends came to 11 bases. Looked up from germline, CDR1 is SGDLS and CDR2 is YYNGEE. The CDR3 region has the DNA TGTGCCAGCAGCACCAGCACCAGCTCCTACGAGCAGTACTTC. Amino acids: CASSTSTSSYEQYF.

The chain combines TRBV7-9 with TRBJ1-1, with D unclear. V was clipped by 4 bases and J by 0 bases, with 9 bases between them. The CDR3 sequence is 14 residues long. Germline V gives CDR1 SEHNR, CDR2 FQNEAQ (reference sequence). CDR3 DNA sequence: TGTGCCAGCAGCTCAACAAGCCTGAACACTGAAGCTTTCTTT. Protein sequence: CASSSTSLNTEAFF.

V and J are TRBV29-1 and TRBJ2-7; D is ambiguous. From germline, CDR1 is SQVTM and CDR2 ANQGSEA. Trimming took 3 bases from V and 7 from J, leaving 16 bases between them. CDR3 length: 13 residues. The DNA for the CDR3 is TGCAGCGTTGACTGGAGCTCCTACAATGAGCAGTACTTC. It encodes CSVDWSSYNEQYF.

V is TRBV20-1 and J is TRBJ2-3; no clear D gene. V was cut by 5 bases and J by 0 bases, with 15 bases left in between. Germline CDR1 is DFQATT and CDR2 is SNEGSKA (reference sequence). The CDR3 is 15 residues long. The CDR3 is CSASDGLDSTDTQYF. CDR3 sequence (DNA): TGCAGTGCTTCAGATGGGCTGGACAGCACAGATACGCAGTATTTT.

This clonotype is deemed medium-sized (0.01 to 0.1%). V gene TRBV19 combines with J gene TRBJ2-3; a weak D match, TRBD2 (6 bases). The V and J ends lost 8 bases and 1 base respectively, with 13 bases between them. The germline CDR1 and CDR2 sequences are LNHDA and SQIVND (reference sequence). CDR3 length: 14 residues. CDR3 loop: CASSTGEGTDTQYF. CDR3 coding DNA: TGTGCCAGTTCTACTGGGGAGGGCACAGATACGCAGTATTTT.

The rearrangement joins TRBV27 to TRBJ1-2, with 7 bases matching TRBD1. This CDR3 is built from 12 residues. CDR1 and CDR2 (germline): MNHEY, SMNVEV (reference sequence). V trimming: 6 bases; J trimming: 7 bases; junction bases outside the gene matches: 5. The DNA of the CDR3 is TGTGCCAGCAGCCGCCCAGGGGGTGGCTACACCTTC. Translating it yields CASSRPGGGYTF.

In its sample, this clonotype was seen once. The chain uses TRBV6-2 or TRBV6-3 and TRBJ2-2; possibly TRBD2 for D (6 bases). CDR3 length: 16 amino acids. The germline V gene encodes CDR1 MNHEY and CDR2 SVGEGT. V lost 5 bases, J lost 4 bases, and 17 bases lay in between. CDR3 coding DNA: TGTGCCAGCAGTCCCCGGGCGGGACCCGTCACCGGGGAGCTGTTTTTT. Its protein is CASSPRAGPVTGELFF.

This clonotype was observed a few times. This sequence joins TRBV9 and TRBJ2-7, with D perhaps TRBD2 (5 bases). This CDR3 contains 18 residues. CDR1 is SGDLS, CDR2 YYNGEE, per germline. V gave up 0 bases and J gave up 2 bases, with 21 bases separating them. This chain's CDR3 is CASSVESPDWNVTYEQYF. In nucleotides, the CDR3 is TGTGCCAGCAGCGTAGAGTCACCGGACTGGAATGTTACCTACGAGCAGTACTTC.

This clonotype was seen just once. The chain links TRBV11-2 to TRBJ2-5; TRBD2 matches at 7 bases. After removal of 0 bases from V and 5 bases from J, the junction contained 3 bases not matched to a gene. Looked up from germline, CDR1 is SGHAT and CDR2 is FQNNGV. This CDR3 spans 14 amino acids. The CDR3 sequence: CASSLDWEGETQYF. CDR3 coding DNA: TGTGCCAGCAGCTTAGACTGGGAGGGGGAGACCCAGTACTTC.

The CDR3 bases are TGCAGTGCTAATGGACTAGCCACAGAGACCCAGTACTTC. This translates into CSANGLATETQYF. The rearrangement uses TRBV20-1 and TRBJ2-5; 8 nucleotides match TRBD2. CDR1 and CDR2 (germline): DFQATT, SNEGSKA (reference sequence). CDR3 length equals 13 residues. The V and J ends lost 4 bases and 4 bases, in that order; junction bases with no gene match: 5.

The chain links TRBV6-1 to TRBJ1-5; no clear D gene. The ends were cut back, 2 bases at V and 0 bases at J, with 14 bases in the middle. This CDR3 region has 17 residues. CDR1 is MNHNS and CDR2 is SASEGT in the germline V gene. The CDR3 DNA sequence: TGTGCCAGCAGTGAAAGAGGGTCGGCGAATAGCAATCAGCCCCAGCATTTT. Translated, it gives CASSERGSANSNQPQHF.